This entry describes one TCR beta chain. These data are taken from a study of shared T cell receptors in the human thymus. Generated by immunoSEQ multiplex PCR, the TCRdb table keeps only in-frame clones and is missing some. The profile shows hundreds of thousands of clones, around 87% of them singletons. CDR1 and CDR2 (germline): SGHRS, YFSETQ. The CDR3 runs 16 residues. V trimming: 4 bases; J trimming: 1 base; junction bases outside the gene matches: 10. These same records also appear under a second study, on human thymus T cells.

Material: thymocytes. The receptor was derived from a boy in the first two years of life with a congenital heart defect. The chain uses TRBV5-1 and TRBJ2-5, with 7 nucleotides matching TRBD1. Here the CDR3 reads CASSRNRGGFQETQYF. The CDR3 DNA reads as TGCGCCAGCAGCAGAAACAGGGGTGGTTTCCAAGAGACCCAGTACTTC.